A selection of T cell receptor beta chains follows, all from one sample in a study of response to subunit inactivated influenza vaccine. TCRdb used MiXCR to reprocess the RT-PCR reads, holding one entry per CDR3 protein. The sample includes 300,000 to 350,000 distinct CDR3 sequences, roughly 22% of them seen just once. The material sequenced was PBMCs from blood, taken approximately 20 months after vaccination. The receptors here all came from a man between 50 and 75 years old who received an inactivated influenza vaccine. Both conserved end residues are part of each CDR3. D genes are given only for firm matches. Where a row states a size, it is once, few, many or the class of an expanded clone; other rows omit it.

j_call v_call d_call clone_size cdr3_nt cdr3_aa
TRBJ2-7 TRBV20-1 . . TGCAGTGCTACAACGGGCTACGAGCAGTACTTC CSATTGYEQYF
TRBJ1-5 TRBV6-2/TRBV6-3 . few TGTGCCAGCACCAGGGACTATAGCAATCAGCCCCAGCATTTT CASTRDYSNQPQHF
TRBJ1-5 TRBV20-1 . few TGCAGTGCTAGAGACCACCGGGGCAGTAATCAGCCCCAGCATTTT CSARDHRGSNQPQHF
TRBJ2-7 TRBV9 . few TGTGCCAGCAGCCCTGATGGACGCTACGAGCAGTACTTC CASSPDGRYEQYF
TRBJ1-5 TRBV6-1 . many TGTGCCAGCAGTCAGGGGCTCAATCAGCCCCAGCATTTT CASSQGLNQPQHF
TRBJ2-5 TRBV7-2 . . TGTGCCAGCAGCAGTACAGGGACCCAGTACTTC CASSSTGTQYF
TRBJ1-1 TRBV12-3/TRBV12-4 TRBD1 many TGTGCCAGCAGTCCGACGGACAGGGTGGTTACTGAAGCTTTCTTT CASSPTDRVVTEAFF
TRBJ2-2 TRBV4-3 . few TGCGCCAGCAGCCCGGACTTCACCGGGGAGCTGTTTTTT CASSPDFTGELFF
TRBJ2-1 TRBV20-1 TRBD2 few TGCAGTGCTAGAGTCCCCGGGACTAGAGCGAATGAGCAGTTCTTC CSARVPGTRANEQFF
TRBJ2-7 TRBV20-1 . . TGCAGTGCTAGAGTCCGGGGAAGGGGCCCCTACGAGCAGTACTTC CSARVRGRGPYEQYF
TRBJ1-2 TRBV7-9 . . TGTGCCAGCAGCTTAGGGCAGCGCTATGGCTACACCTTC CASSLGQRYGYTF
TRBJ2-7 TRBV28 . few TGTGCCAGCCAAAAGACAGGAGCGTCCTTAGGGCAGTACTTC CASQKTGASLGQYF
TRBJ2-7 TRBV27 TRBD1 . TGTGCCAGCAGCGGAACAGGGGGCTGGGGCCTTGTCGAGCAGTACTTC CASSGTGGWGLVEQYF
TRBJ2-7 TRBV2 TRBD1 . TGTGCCAGTCCCGGGACAGGGGGCTCCTACGAGCAGTACTTC CASPGTGGSYEQYF
TRBJ1-4 TRBV7-2 . . TGTGCCAGCAGCCCAAACCGGCAGGTGGAAAAACTGTTTTTT CASSPNRQVEKLFF
TRBJ2-2 TRBV12-3/TRBV12-4 TRBD2 . TGTGCCAGCAGTTTAAGTAGCGGGGGAACCGGGGAGCTGTTTTTT CASSLSSGGTGELFF
TRBJ2-3 TRBV15 TRBD1 . TGTGCCACCAGCTCTGGGGGCGACAGGGGAAGCACAGATACGCAGTATTTT CATSSGGDRGSTDTQYF
TRBJ2-1 TRBV12-3/TRBV12-4 TRBD2 . TGTGCCAGCAGTTTTCTAGCGGGGGACAATGAGCAGTTCTTC CASSFLAGDNEQFF
TRBJ2-4 TRBV27 TRBD1 . TGTGCCAGCAGTAACTACAGGGGGCGAACAACGATCTCGGCCAAAAACATTCAGTACTTC CASSNYRGRTTISAKNIQYF
TRBJ1-6 TRBV6-5 TRBD1 . TGTGCCAGCAGTTACTTCGGGACAGGGGATAATTCACCCCTCCACTTT CASSYFGTGDNSPLHF
TRBJ2-2 TRBV6-2/TRBV6-3 . . TGTGCCAGCAGCTGGACCACGGGCACCGGGGAGCTGTTTTTT CASSWTTGTGELFF
TRBJ2-7 TRBV6-2/TRBV6-3 . . TGTGCCAGCAGTTACGCGGACGGGGCCTACGAGCAGTACTTC CASSYADGAYEQYF
TRBJ1-2 TRBV3-1 TRBD1 . TGTGCCAGCAACTCAGGGGGGTCCGCCTGGGGCTACACCTTC CASNSGGSAWGYTF
TRBJ1-4 TRBV9 TRBD1 few TGTGCCAGCAGCGCCCGACAGGGGGCCATAGCTAATGAAAAACTGTTTTTT CASSARQGAIANEKLFF
TRBJ2-2 TRBV12-3/TRBV12-4 . few TGTGCCAGCAGTTTGGACCTCGGGGAGCTGTTTTTT CASSLDLGELFF
TRBJ1-1 TRBV9 . few TGTGCCAGCAGCGTAGTGGGGGGTGAGGGCGCTGAAGCTTTCTTT CASSVVGGEGAEAFF
TRBJ2-7 TRBV29-1 . . TGCAGCGTGGGGACGGGAACGGGAGAGCAGTACTTC CSVGTGTGEQYF
TRBJ1-1 TRBV20-1 . few TGCAGTGCTAGGTGGCCGACGGGGATGAACACTGAAGCTTTCTTT CSARWPTGMNTEAFF
TRBJ2-5 TRBV12-3/TRBV12-4 . few TGTGCCAGCACCCCTTCCGGGGGCCAAGAGACCCAGTACTTC CASTPSGGQETQYF
TRBJ2-1 TRBV28 TRBD2 . TGTGCCAGCAGCCGACTAGCGGGAGAGGCCTACAATGAGCAGTTCTTC CASSRLAGEAYNEQFF
TRBJ2-1 TRBV7-9 . . TGTGCCAGCAGCTTACTGCCCCATGAGCAGTTCTTC CASSLLPHEQFF
TRBJ1-2 TRBV18 . few TGTGCCAGCTCACCAAAGTCTAGAGCAGTCTCTAACTATGGCTACACCTTC CASSPKSRAVSNYGYTF
TRBJ2-3 TRBV20-1 TRBD2 many TGCAGTGCTAGAAGTCCCACTAGCGTTCGCGGCACAGATACGCAGTATTTT CSARSPTSVRGTDTQYF
TRBJ1-2 TRBV4-2 . . TGTGCCAGCAGCCAAGTAGACGGCTATGGCTACACCTTC CASSQVDGYGYTF
TRBJ1-6 TRBV7-9 TRBD1 . TGTGCCAGCGGCGGACAGGGGCTAAATTCACCCCTCCACTTT CASGGQGLNSPLHF